Described below is a single TCR beta chain sequence and its context. Its antigen is currently not known. No base quality values were provided; no much bigger clone lies one nucleotide off. Using the deep immunoSEQ assay, TCR CDR3 regions were amplified from genomic DNA by multiplex PCR. Genomic DNA extracted from each cell subset was distributed evenly over all wells of several immunoSEQ 96-well plates, and each plate served as one replicate. For sorted subsets, around 200 ng genomic DNA, equal to tens of thousands of T cell genomes, was loaded into each replicate PCR. The purified libraries were quantified using a Qubit 3.0 fluorometer, sized with a Bioanalyzer 2100, and then quantified again using the KAPA Library Quantification kit. Each immunoSEQ 96-well plate was sequenced on its own single-read 150-cycle Illumina NextSeq 550 flow cell. In the source study's methods: Because only junctional sequences without quality scores were contained in the immunoSEQ output, filtering matching that applied to full-length reads could not be performed. Sequences were annotated with PyIR, a Python wrapper for IgBLAST v1.9, using IMGT germline references to assign V/J genes and CDR3. Reads were removed for weak V/J assignments (E-value above 1e-6), missing CDR3, stop codons, out-of-frame junctions, or ambiguous translated residues. V3J clonotypes were defined by identical inferred V gene, J gene, and CDR3 amino acid sequence. Percentage overlap between repertoires was calculated by dividing the number of shared unique clonotypes by the size of the smaller repertoire. Repertoire richness was assessed with RTK rarefaction, the Chao1 estimator, and Recon v2.1 estimates of unobserved clonotypes. OLGA was used to compute generation probabilities for all TCRbeta clonotypes that the gDNA method yielded from a handful of donors. TCRdb re-hosts the immuneACCESS table, in-frame sequences only. Its copies lack some clones; in the studies checked, an unresolved V gene accounts for under half of them, and the cause for the rest is not known. For V, J and clone size, that table is used; D and trimming come from the DNA. The sample contains approximately 2.3 million clones, 85% to 95% of them found a single time. 0.39% of the sample goes to the ten largest clones.

Taken from the germline V gene, the CDR1 and CDR2 loops are SGDLS and YYNGEE. From cysteine to phenylalanine, the CDR3 is 15 amino acids long. CDR3 DNA is the only sequence kept; it has 45 bases, read in frame from the first base. The junction carries 13 bases between V and J, which are trimmed by 4 bases and 0 bases respectively. The donors were healthy, HIV-negative adults with no recently reported acute infections or vaccinations. Only Caucasian adults living in Nashville, Tennessee, USA were represented among the donors. CD4+ T cells were enriched by magnetic negative selection, after which naive cells were positively selected on CD45RA and the negative fraction was taken as the memory subset. Blood was obtained by leukapheresis, after which PBMCs were separated by Ficoll-Histopaque density gradient centrifugation and cryopreserved in liquid nitrogen vapor phase. Purity and quantity of every magnetically sorted T cell population were checked by analytical flow cytometry. From each sorted fraction, genomic DNA was isolated and quantified by UV absorbance on a Nanodrop 2000c.

The data stem from a study of shared clonotypes between healthy human individuals (dated by TCRdb to 2020 to 2021). Regarding the research as a whole: A couple of women and three men aged 18 to 49 years were included in the cohort. Per donor, three plates each were used for CD4 naive and CD4 memory, two for CD8 naive, and one for CD8 memory. Blood TCR repertoires of about five healthy adults were deeply sequenced to estimate repertoire size and the extent of clonotype sharing between individuals. To increase sequencing depth and limit assay-specific biases, TCR repertoire library preparation and sequencing were carried out by different laboratories using diverse techniques. Each donor's leukapheresis produced roughly between roughly 0.85 and 9.5 billion PBMCs.

Overall results and qualifications from the work: Rarefaction of sorted-subset datasets indicated incomplete sequencing despite the large sequencing depth. Compared with non-shared clonotypes, clonotypes shared by all four sorted-subset donors had higher generation probabilities. Because the study included only a small number of donors, the genetic and exposure-history diversity represented was limited. Larger estimated clonotype richness was generally found for naive subsets than for memory subsets. Sharing across several donors was observed for around 5% of naive CD4, 3% to 4% of naive CD8, 2% to 2.5% of memory CD4, and approximately 0.41% of memory CD8 clonotypes. Sampling was restricted to blood, and TCR repertoires in tissue are likely to differ from TCR repertoires in blood. Pairwise subsampling indicated that sequencing depth was expected to affect the degree of clonotype sharing among donors.

The sequence is built from TRBV9 and TRBJ1-2; no D gene is confidently identified. The sequence was obtained from a man aged 18 to 29 in good health. Some clones in this sample may be carry-over from other donors' samples. The sample taken for sequencing was naive CD4+ T cells from PBMCs. The cell subset or site label here, explained by the study, means: CD45RA+ positively selected. The CDR3 here reads CASSSRPLANYGYTF. The DNA sequence is given as TGTGCCAGCAGCTCGCGGCCCCTAGCTAACTATGGCTACACCTTC.